This T cell receptor beta chain was sequenced during a study of Ad26.COV2.S vaccination and SARS-CoV-2 variants. This clone was seen just once. The antigen is undetermined. As to treatment: 15 to 20 received Ad26.COV2.S at low or high dose, single or two shots; several received placebo; per-sample allocation not given. Samples came from day 63 after the first vaccine or placebo injection. Findings of the study overall: It was found that vaccine and placebo recipients had similar non-spike TCR breadth.

The data were produced by immunoSEQ multiplex PCR, yet TCRdb's version contains in-frame clones alone and is incomplete. The sample has approximately 410,000 clones; roughly 88% are singletons. Germline assignment: CDR1 SGHTA and CDR2 FQGNSA. Losses at the gene ends were 3 bases for V and 6 bases for J; bases not matched to a gene: 6. The CDR3 is made up of 15 amino acids. This TCR was sampled from a person aged 18-65 years who received the Ad26.COV2.S COVID-19 vaccine or a placebo. V usage is TRBV7-2 and J usage is TRBJ2-1, with TRBD2 matching over 9 bases. Sequencing was performed on peripheral blood, taken in a trial of Ad26.COV2.S vaccine versus placebo. For the CDR3, the DNA is TGTGCCAGCAGCTTGTTAGCGGGGGCACCCAATGAGCAGTTCTTC. Its translation: CASSLLAGAPNEQFF.